The sequence of this T cell receptor (beta chain) was determined in a study of beta chain features in type 1 diabetes. Expressed TCRB transcripts were sequenced, since all the RNA that had been isolated was reverse transcribed. Measured with immunoSEQ multiplex PCR; TCRdb has only the in-frame clones, and not every one. The sample lists some 150,000 clones; about 8.7% were seen once. Germline V lookup: CDR1 SEHNR, CDR2 FQNEAQ (reference sequence). Trimming removed 5 bases from V and 4 bases from J, with 10 bases in between. The CDR3 is 13 amino acids. Notes on this clone: The same CDR3 can be traced to other DNA sequences in this sample.

Purity of each sorted population was above 95%. The sequence was obtained from a man aged 18 to 29 in good health. The chain has TRBV7-9 and TRBJ2-3; tentative D call: TRBD1 (6 bases). Sequenced sample: central memory CD4+ T cells from blood. The CDR3 nucleotides read TGTGCCAGCAGCCCAGGGGTCGCAGATACGCAGTATTTT. This sequence encodes CASSPGVADTQYF.